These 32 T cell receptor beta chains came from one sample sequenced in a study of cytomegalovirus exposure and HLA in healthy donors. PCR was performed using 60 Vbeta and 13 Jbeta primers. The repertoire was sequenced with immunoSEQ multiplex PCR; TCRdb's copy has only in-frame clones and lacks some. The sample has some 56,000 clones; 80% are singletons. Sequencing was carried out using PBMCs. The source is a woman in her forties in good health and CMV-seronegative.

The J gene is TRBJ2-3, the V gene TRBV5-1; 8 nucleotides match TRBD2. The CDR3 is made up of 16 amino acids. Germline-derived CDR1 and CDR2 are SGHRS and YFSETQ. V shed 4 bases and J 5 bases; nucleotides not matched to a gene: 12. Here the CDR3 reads CASSPDSSGSGDTQYF. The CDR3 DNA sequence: TGCGCCAGCAGCCCTGACTCCAGCGGGAGTGGAGATACGCAGTATTTT. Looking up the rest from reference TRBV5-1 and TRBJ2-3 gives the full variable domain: KAGVTQTPRYLIKTRGQQVTLSCSPISGHRSVSWYQQTPGQGLQFLFEYFSETQRNKGNFPGRFSGRQFSNSRSEMNVSTLELGDSALYLCASSPDSSGSGDTQYFGPGTRLTVL.

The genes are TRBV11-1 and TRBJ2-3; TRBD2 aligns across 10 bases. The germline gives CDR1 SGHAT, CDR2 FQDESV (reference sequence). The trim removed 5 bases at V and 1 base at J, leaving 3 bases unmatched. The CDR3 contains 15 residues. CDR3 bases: TGTGCCAGCAGCACCGGGACTAGCGGCACAGATACGCAGTATTTT. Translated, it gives CASSTGTSGTDTQYF.

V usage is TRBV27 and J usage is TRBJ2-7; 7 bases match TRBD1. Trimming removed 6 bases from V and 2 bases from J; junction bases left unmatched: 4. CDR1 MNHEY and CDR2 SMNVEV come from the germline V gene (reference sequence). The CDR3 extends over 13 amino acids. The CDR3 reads CASSRQGPYEQYF. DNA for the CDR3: TGTGCCAGCAGCCGACAGGGTCCCTACGAGCAGTACTTC.

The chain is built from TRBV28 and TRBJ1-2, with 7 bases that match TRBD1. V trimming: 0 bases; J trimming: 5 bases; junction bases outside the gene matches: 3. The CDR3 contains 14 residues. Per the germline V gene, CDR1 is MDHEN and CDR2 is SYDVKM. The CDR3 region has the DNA TGTGCCAGCAGTTTATGGGAGACAGGGTATGGCTACACCTTC. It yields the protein CASSLWETGYGYTF.

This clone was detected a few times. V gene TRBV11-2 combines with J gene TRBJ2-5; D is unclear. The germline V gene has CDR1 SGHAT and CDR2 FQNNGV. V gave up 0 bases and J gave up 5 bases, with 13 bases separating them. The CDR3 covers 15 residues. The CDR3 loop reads CASSLDSEELETQYF. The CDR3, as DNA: TGTGCCAGCAGCTTAGATTCCGAGGAATTGGAGACCCAGTACTTC.

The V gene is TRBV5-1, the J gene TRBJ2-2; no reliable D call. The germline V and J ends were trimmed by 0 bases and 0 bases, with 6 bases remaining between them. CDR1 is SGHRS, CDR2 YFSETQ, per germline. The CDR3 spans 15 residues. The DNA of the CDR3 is TGCGCCAGCAGCTTGGGGCAGTCGAACACCGGGGAGCTGTTTTTT. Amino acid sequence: CASSLGQSNTGELFF. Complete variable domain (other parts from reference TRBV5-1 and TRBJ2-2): KAGVTQTPRYLIKTRGQQVTLSCSPISGHRSVSWYQQTPGQGLQFLFEYFSETQRNKGNFPGRFSGRQFSNSRSEMNVSTLELGDSALYLCASSLGQSNTGELFFGEGSRLTVL.

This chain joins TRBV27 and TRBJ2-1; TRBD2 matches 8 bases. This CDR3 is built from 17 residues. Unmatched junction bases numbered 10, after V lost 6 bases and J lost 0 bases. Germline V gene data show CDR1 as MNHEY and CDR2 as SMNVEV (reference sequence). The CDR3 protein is CASSTYLAGFSYNEQFF. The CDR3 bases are TGTGCCAGCAGCACATACCTAGCGGGCTTCTCCTACAATGAGCAGTTCTTC.

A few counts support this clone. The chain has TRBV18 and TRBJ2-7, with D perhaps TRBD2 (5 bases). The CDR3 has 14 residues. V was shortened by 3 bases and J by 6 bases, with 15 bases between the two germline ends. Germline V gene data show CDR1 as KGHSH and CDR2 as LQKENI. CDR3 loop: CASSPRSGGAEQYF. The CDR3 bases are TGTGCCAGCTCACCGCGAAGCGGTGGTGCCGAGCAGTACTTC.

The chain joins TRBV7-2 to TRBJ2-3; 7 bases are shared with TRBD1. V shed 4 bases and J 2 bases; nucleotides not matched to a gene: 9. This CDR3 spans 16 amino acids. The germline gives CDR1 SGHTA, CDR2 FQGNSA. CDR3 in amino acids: CASSSTGTANTDTQYF. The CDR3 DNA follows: TGTGCCAGCAGCTCGACGGGGACAGCGAACACAGATACGCAGTATTTT.

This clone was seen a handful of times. The CDR3 coding sequence is TGTGCCAGCAGTTCCTGGACTAGCGGGAGCCACGAGCAGTACTTC. Its translation: CASSSWTSGSHEQYF. The V call is TRBV6-5, the J call TRBJ2-7, with TRBD2 matching over 13 bases. CDR1 and CDR2 (germline): MNHEY, SVGAGI. The V gene end was trimmed by 4 bases and the J gene end by 5 bases; junction bases not matched to a gene: 5. CDR3 size: 15 residues.

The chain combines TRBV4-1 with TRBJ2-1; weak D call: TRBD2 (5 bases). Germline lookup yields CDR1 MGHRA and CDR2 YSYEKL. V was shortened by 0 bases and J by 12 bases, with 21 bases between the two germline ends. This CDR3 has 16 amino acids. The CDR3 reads CASSQEFGLATMGQFF. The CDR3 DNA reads TGCGCCAGCAGCCAAGAATTCGGTCTAGCTACAATGGGGCAGTTCTTC.

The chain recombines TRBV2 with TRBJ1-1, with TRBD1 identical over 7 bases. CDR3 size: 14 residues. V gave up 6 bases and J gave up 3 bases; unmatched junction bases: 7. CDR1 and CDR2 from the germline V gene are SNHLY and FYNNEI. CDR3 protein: CASSVDRLDTEAFF. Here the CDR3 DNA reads TGTGCCAGCAGCGTGGACAGGTTGGACACTGAAGCTTTCTTT.

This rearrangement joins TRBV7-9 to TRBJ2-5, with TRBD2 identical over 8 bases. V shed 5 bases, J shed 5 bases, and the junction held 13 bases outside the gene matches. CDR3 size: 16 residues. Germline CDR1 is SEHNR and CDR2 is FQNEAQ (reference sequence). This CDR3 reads CASSPAAGVFRETQYF. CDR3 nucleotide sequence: TGTGCCAGCAGCCCCGCAGCGGGAGTGTTCCGGGAGACCCAGTACTTC.

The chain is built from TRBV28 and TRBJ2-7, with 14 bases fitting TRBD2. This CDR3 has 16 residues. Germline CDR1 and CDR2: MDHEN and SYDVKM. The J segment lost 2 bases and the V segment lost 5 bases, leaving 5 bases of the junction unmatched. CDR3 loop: CASSPRLAGGPYEQYF. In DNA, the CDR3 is TGTGCCAGCAGTCCCCGACTAGCGGGAGGGCCCTACGAGCAGTACTTC.

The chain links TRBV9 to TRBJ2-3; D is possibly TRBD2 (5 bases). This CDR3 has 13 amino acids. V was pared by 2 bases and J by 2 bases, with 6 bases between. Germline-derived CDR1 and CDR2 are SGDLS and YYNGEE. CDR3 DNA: TGTGCCAGCAGCGTCGGGGTCACAGATACGCAGTATTTT. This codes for CASSVGVTDTQYF.

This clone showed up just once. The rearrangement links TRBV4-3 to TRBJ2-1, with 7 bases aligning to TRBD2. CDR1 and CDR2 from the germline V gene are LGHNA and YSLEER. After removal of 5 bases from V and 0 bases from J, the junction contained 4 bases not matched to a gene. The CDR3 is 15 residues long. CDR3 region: CASSSRESSYNEQFF. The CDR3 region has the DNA TGCGCCAGCAGCTCGCGGGAGAGCTCCTACAATGAGCAGTTCTTC.

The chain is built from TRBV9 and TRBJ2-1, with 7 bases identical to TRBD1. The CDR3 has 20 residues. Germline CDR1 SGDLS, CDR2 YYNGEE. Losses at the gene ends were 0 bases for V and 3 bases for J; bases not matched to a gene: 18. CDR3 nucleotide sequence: TGTGCCAGCAGCGTAGCCTCTAGCCCCTTGGGACAGAGAATCTACAATGAGCAGTTCTTC. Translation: CASSVASSPLGQRIYNEQFF.

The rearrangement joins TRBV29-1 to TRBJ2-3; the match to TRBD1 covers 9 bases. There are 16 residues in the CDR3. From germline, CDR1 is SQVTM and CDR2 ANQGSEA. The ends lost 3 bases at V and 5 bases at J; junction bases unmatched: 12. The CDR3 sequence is CSVDHFGTGNEDTQYF. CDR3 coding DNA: TGCAGCGTTGATCATTTTGGGACAGGGAATGAAGATACGCAGTATTTT.

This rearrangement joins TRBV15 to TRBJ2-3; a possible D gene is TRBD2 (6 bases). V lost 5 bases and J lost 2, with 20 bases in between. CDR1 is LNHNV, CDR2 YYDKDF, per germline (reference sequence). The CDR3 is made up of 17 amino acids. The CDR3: CATSFRGGRSSTDTQYF. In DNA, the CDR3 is TGTGCCACCAGCTTTCGAGGAGGGCGATCCTCCACAGATACGCAGTATTTT.

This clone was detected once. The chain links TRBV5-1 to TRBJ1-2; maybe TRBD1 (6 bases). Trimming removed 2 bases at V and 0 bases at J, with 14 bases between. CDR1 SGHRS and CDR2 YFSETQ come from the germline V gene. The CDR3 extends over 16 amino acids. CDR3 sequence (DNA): TGCGCCAGCAGCTTCGCAGGGGTTGAGTCTAACTATGGCTACACCTTC. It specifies CASSFAGVESNYGYTF.

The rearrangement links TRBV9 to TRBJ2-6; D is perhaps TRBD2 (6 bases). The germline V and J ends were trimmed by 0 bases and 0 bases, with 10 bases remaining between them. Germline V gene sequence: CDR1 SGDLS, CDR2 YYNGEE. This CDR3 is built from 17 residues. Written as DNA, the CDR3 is TGTGCCAGCAGCGTAGGGGACTCCAGCTCTGGGGCCAACGTCCTGACTTTC. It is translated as CASSVGDSSSGANVLTF.

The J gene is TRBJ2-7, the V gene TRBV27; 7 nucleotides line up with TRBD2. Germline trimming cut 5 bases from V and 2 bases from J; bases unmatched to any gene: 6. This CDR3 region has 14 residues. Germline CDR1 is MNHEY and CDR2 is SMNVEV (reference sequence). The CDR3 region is CASSPKRDPYEQYF. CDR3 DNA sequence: TGTGCCAGCAGTCCCAAGCGGGACCCCTACGAGCAGTACTTC.

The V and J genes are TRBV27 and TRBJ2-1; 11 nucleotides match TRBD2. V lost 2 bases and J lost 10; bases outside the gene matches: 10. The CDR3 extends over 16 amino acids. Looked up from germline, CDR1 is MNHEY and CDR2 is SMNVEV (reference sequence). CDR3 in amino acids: CASSLEVAGGLGEQFF. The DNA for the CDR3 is TGTGCCAGCAGTTTAGAGGTAGCGGGAGGGCTCGGGGAGCAGTTCTTC.

Here the CDR3 reads CASSPVGGTEAFF. The DNA for the CDR3 is TGTGCCAGCAGTCCCGTGGGGGGCACTGAAGCTTTCTTT. This sequence joins TRBV5-6 and TRBJ1-1; perhaps TRBD1 as D (5 bases). From germline, CDR1 is SGHDT and CDR2 YYEEEE. V was cut by 5 bases and J by 4 bases, with 12 bases left in between. The CDR3 sequence is 13 residues long.

The CDR3 bases are TGTGCCAGCTCACCCAGACAGGTCCAAGAGACCCAGTACTTC. It translates to CASSPRQVQETQYF. The genes are TRBV18 and TRBJ2-5; a weak D match, TRBD1 (6 bases). With 3 bases removed from V and 1 base from J, the gap between germline ends came to 9 bases. This CDR3 spans 14 amino acids. CDR1 is KGHSH and CDR2 is LQKENI in the germline V gene.

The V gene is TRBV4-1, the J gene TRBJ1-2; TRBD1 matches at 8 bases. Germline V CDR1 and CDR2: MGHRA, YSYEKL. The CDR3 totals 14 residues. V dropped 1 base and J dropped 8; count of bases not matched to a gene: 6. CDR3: CASSQVGQAWGYTF. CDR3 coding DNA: TGCGCCAGCAGCCAAGTGGGACAGGCTTGGGGCTACACCTTC.

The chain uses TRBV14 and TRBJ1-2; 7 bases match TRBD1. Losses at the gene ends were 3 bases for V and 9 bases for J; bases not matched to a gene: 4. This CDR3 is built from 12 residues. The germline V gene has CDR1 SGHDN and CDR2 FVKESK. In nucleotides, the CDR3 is TGTGCCAGCAGCCAGGACAGGTTTAGCTACACCTTC. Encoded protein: CASSQDRFSYTF. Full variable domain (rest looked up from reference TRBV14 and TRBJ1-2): EAGVTQFPSHSVIEKGQTVTLRCDPISGHDNLYWYRRVMGKEIKFLLHFVKESKQDESGMPNNRFLAERTGGTYSTLKVQPAELEDSGVYFCASSQDRFSYTFGSGTRLTVV.

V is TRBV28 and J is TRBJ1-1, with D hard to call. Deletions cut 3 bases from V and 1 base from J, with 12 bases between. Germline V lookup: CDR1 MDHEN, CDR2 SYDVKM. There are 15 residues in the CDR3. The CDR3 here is CASSFGQAGNTEAFF. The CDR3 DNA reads TGTGCCAGCAGTTTCGGGCAAGCGGGGAACACTGAAGCTTTCTTT.

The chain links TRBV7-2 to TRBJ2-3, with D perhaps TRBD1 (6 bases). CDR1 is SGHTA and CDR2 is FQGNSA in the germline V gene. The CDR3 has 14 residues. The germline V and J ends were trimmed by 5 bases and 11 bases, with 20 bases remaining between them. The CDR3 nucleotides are TGTGCCAGCAGCCGAGGGACCCCAGGGGTGGGGCAGTATTTT. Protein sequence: CASSRGTPGVGQYF.

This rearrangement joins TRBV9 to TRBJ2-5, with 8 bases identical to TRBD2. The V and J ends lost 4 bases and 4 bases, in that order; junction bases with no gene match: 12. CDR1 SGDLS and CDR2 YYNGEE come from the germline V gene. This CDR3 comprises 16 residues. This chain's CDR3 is CASSPREGGGSETQYF. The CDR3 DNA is TGTGCCAGCAGCCCTCGGGAGGGCGGAGGGTCAGAGACCCAGTACTTC.

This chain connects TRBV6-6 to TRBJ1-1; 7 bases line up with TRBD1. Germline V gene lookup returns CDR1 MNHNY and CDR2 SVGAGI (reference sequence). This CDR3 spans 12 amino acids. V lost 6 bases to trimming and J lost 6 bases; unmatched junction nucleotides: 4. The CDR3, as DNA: TGTGCCAGCAGAGAGACAGGGCCTGAAGCTTTCTTT. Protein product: CASRETGPEAFF.

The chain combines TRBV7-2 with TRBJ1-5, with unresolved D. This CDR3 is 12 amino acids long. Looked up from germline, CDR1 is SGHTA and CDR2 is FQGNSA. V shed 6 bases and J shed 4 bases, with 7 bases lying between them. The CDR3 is CASRPDNQPQHF. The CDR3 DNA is TGTGCCAGCAGACCAGATAATCAGCCCCAGCATTTT.